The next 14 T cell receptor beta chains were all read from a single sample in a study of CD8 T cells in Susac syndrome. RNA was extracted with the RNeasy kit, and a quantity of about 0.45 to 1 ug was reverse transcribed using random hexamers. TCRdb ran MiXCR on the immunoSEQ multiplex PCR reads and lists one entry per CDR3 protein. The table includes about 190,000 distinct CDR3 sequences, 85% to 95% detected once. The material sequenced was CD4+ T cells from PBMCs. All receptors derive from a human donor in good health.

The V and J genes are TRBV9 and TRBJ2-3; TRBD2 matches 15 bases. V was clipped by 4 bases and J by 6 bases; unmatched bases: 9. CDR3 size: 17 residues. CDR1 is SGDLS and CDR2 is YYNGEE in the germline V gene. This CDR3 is CASSQGLAGGFRDTQYF. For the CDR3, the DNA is TGTGCCAGCAGCCAGGGACTAGCGGGGGGATTTCGGGATACGCAGTATTTT.

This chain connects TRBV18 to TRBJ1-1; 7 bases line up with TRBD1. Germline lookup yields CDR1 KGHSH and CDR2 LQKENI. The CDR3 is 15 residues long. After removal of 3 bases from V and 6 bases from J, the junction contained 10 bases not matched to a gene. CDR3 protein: CASSPTNRQGPEAFF. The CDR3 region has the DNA TGTGCCAGCTCACCCACAAACCGACAGGGCCCTGAAGCTTTCTTT.

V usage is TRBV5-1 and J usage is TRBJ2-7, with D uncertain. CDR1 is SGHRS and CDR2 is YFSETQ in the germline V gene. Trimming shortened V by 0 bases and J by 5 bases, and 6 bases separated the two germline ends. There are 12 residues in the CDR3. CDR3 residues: CASSLADHEQYV. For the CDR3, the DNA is TGCGCCAGCAGCTTGGCCGATCACGAGCAGTACGTC.

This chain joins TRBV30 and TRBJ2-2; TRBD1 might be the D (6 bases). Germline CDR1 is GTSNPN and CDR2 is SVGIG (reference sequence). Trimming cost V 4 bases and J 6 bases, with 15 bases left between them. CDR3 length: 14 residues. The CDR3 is CAWNTGTHAGELFF. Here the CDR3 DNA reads TGTGCCTGGAATACCGGGACACACGCCGGGGAGCTGTTTTTT.

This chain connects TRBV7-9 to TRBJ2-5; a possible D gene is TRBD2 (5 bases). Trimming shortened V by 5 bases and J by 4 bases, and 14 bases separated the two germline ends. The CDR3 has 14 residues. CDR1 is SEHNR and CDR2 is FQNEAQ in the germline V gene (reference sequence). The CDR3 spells CASSQPHAGETQYF. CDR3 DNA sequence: TGTGCCAGCAGCCAGCCTCATGCGGGAGAGACCCAGTACTTC.

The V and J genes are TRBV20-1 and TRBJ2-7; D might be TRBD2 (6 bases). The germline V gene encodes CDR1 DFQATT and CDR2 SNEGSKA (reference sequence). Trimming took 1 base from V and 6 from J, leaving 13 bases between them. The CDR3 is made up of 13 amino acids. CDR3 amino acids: CSARAGGQSEQYV. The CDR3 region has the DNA TGCAGTGCTAGAGCAGGAGGGCAATCCGAGCAGTACGTC.

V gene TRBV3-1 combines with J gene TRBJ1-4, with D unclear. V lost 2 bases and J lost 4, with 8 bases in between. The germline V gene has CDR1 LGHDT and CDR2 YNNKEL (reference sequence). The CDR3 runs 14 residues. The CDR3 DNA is TGTGCCAGCAGCCAAAAGGGCGTTAATGAAAAACTGTTTTTT. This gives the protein CASSQKGVNEKLFF.

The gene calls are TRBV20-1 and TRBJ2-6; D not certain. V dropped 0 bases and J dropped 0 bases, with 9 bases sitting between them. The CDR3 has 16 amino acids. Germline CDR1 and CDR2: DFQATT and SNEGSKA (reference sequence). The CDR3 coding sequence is TGCAGTGCTAGAGATCACAGCCACTCTGGGGCCAACGTCCTGACTTTC. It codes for CSARDHSHSGANVLTF.

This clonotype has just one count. This CDR3 is CASSNRQGVAKNIQYF. DNA of the CDR3: TGCGCCAGCAGCAACAGACAGGGAGTAGCCAAAAACATTCAGTACTTC. The chain recombines TRBV4-3 with TRBJ2-4; 7 positions agree with TRBD1. Germline loops: CDR1 LGHNA, CDR2 YSLEER. This CDR3 spans 16 amino acids. After removal of 5 bases from V and 0 bases from J, the junction contained 7 bases not matched to a gene.

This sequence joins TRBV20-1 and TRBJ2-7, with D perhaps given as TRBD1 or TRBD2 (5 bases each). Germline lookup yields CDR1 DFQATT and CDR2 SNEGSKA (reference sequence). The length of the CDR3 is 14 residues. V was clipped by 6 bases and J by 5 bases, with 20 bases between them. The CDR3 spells CSADPGTSANEQYF. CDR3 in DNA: TGCAGTGCCGACCCCGGGACGTCGGCCAACGAGCAGTACTTC.

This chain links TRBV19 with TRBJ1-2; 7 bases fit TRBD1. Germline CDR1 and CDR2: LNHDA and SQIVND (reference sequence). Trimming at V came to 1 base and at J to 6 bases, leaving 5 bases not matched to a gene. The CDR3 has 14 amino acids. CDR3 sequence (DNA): TGTGCCAGTAGTATAGGACAGGGTTACGATGGCTACACCTTC. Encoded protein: CASSIGQGYDGYTF.

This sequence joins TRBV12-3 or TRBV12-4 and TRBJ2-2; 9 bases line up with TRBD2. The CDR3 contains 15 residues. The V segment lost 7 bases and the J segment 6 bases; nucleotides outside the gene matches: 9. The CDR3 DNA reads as TGTGCCAGCATCAAGATAGCGGGAGCTCCCGGGGAGCTGTTTTTT. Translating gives CASIKIAGAPGELFF.

Here the CDR3 reads CASKRGPGQGAQYF. CDR3 DNA sequence: TGTGCCAGCAAAAGGGGACCGGGACAGGGGGCGCAGTACTTC. This chain joins TRBV12-3 or TRBV12-4 and TRBJ2-7, with 12 bases that match TRBD1. V shed 7 bases and J 9 bases; nucleotides not matched to a gene: 10. The CDR3 length is 14 residues.

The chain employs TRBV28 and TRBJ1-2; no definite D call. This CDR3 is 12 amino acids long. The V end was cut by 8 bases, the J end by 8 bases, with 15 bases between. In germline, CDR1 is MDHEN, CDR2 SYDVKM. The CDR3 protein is CASLSYLKGYTF. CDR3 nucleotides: TGTGCCAGCTTGTCCTATCTGAAGGGCTACACCTTC.